The 30 T cell receptor beta chains in this list originate from one sample, sequenced in a study of blood T cell repertoires in COVID-19. The table came from immunoSEQ multiplex PCR; TCRdb's copy has only in-frame clones and leaves some out. The sample records roughly 250,000 clones, roughly 90% being singletons. Sequences were obtained from PBMCs or T cells enriched from blood (not recorded which). The receptors originated from a woman aged 45-65 years who had recovered from COVID-19.

The chain joins TRBV20-1 to TRBJ1-4; no clear D. Germline-derived CDR1 and CDR2 are DFQATT and SNEGSKA (reference sequence). The CDR3 sequence is 11 residues long. V lost 4 bases to trimming and J lost 8 bases, with 8 bases between them. The CDR3 here is CSAIIGEKLFF. In DNA form, the CDR3 reads TGCAGTGCTATAATCGGGGAAAAACTGTTTTTT.

This chain joins TRBV9 and TRBJ1-2; tentative D call: TRBD1 (5 bases). The CDR3 is made up of 16 amino acids. The ends were cut back, 0 bases at V and 4 bases at J, with 16 bases in the middle. Germline assignment: CDR1 SGDLS and CDR2 YYNGEE. The CDR3 region has the DNA TGTGCCAGCAGCGTAGAACCGCAGGGCCGTTTCTATGGCTACACCTTC. It codes for CASSVEPQGRFYGYTF.

The V gene is TRBV24-1, the J gene TRBJ2-1, with 7 bases fitting TRBD2. J was trimmed by 7 bases and V by 3 bases; bases with no gene match: 11. The CDR3 contains 16 residues. CDR1 KGHDR and CDR2 SFDVKD come from the germline V gene. CDR3 region: CATSDQLAGVGNEQFF. Here the CDR3 DNA reads TGTGCCACCAGTGATCAGTTGGCGGGAGTGGGGAATGAGCAGTTCTTC.

This sequence joins TRBV3-1 (or the pseudogene TRBV3-2) and TRBJ1-2; no clear D. The CDR3 has 10 residues. V was trimmed by 1 base and J by 8 bases, leaving 2 bases between them. Germline CDR1 LGHDT, CDR2 YNNKEL (reference sequence). Here the CDR3 DNA reads TGTGCCAGCAGCCAAGCGGGCTACACCTTC. Residues: CASSQAGYTF.

The genes are TRBV9 and TRBJ2-3; D is uncertain. Per the germline V gene, CDR1 is SGDLS and CDR2 is YYNGEE. The CDR3 is 12 amino acids. With 4 bases removed from V and 4 bases from J, the gap between germline ends came to 7 bases. The CDR3 DNA reads as TGTGCCAGCAGCCTTGAGGCAGATACGCAGTATTTT. Amino acid sequence: CASSLEADTQYF.

This clone was counted once. The gene calls are TRBV2 and TRBJ1-2, with a tentative D call TRBD1 (5 bases). The CDR3 loop spans 15 amino acids. V dropped 2 bases and J dropped 2 bases, with 12 bases sitting between them. CDR1 is SNHLY, CDR2 FYNNEI, per germline. CDR3 amino acids: CASSESPGQNYGYTF. DNA for the CDR3: TGTGCCAGCAGTGAATCTCCAGGGCAGAACTATGGCTACACCTTC.

The chain uses TRBV5-1 and TRBJ1-4; 9 nucleotides agree with TRBD1. The CDR3 covers 15 residues. CDR1 and CDR2 (germline): SGHRS, YFSETQ. Trimming at V came to 4 bases and at J to 8 bases, leaving 9 bases not matched to a gene. The CDR3 sequence: CASSLYWTGEEKLFF. Written as DNA, the CDR3 is TGCGCCAGCAGCCTATATTGGACAGGGGAAGAAAAACTGTTTTTT. Full variable domain (remainder filled in from reference TRBV5-1 and TRBJ1-4): KAGVTQTPRYLIKTRGQQVTLSCSPISGHRSVSWYQQTPGQGLQFLFEYFSETQRNKGNFPGRFSGRQFSNSRSEMNVSTLELGDSALYLCASSLYWTGEEKLFFGSGTQLSVL.

Concerning this clone itself: This CDR3 is also generated by other DNA sequences in the sample. This chain connects TRBV28 to TRBJ2-7; the D is unclear. The length of the CDR3 is 11 residues. Per the germline V gene, CDR1 is MDHEN and CDR2 is SYDVKM. Trimming removed 4 bases from V and 3 bases from J, with 4 bases in between. CDR3 DNA sequence: TGTGCCAGCAGTTCCCTCTACGAGCAGTACTTC. It translates to CASSSLYEQYF.

The V call is TRBV5-8, the J call TRBJ1-6; 8 bases fit TRBD1. From germline, CDR1 is SGHTS and CDR2 YDEGEE. The ends lost 4 bases at V and 5 bases at J; junction bases unmatched: 8. CDR3 length equals 16 residues. The DNA of the CDR3 is TGTGCCAGCAGCACCCGGGACAGGAAGAATAATTCACCCCTCCACTTT. Its protein product is CASSTRDRKNNSPLHF.

The chain has TRBV19 and TRBJ2-3, with 10 positions matching TRBD2. V dropped 7 bases and J dropped 8; count of bases not matched to a gene: 15. CDR3 length: 16 amino acids. The germline gives CDR1 LNHDA, CDR2 SQIVND (reference sequence). The CDR3 nucleotides are TGTGCCAGTAACCAGAGGGGGGCTAGCGGGAGAGTTACGCAGTATTTT. It translates to CASNQRGASGRVTQYF.

V usage is TRBV14 and J usage is TRBJ2-7; 14 bases align to TRBD2. In germline, CDR1 is SGHDN, CDR2 FVKESK. After removal of 4 bases from V and 6 bases from J, the junction contained 8 bases not matched to a gene. The CDR3 has 16 amino acids. The CDR3 nucleotides are TGTGCCAGCAGCCCGGCCGGGACTAGCGGGAGTTTCGAGCAGTACTTC. Translation: CASSPAGTSGSFEQYF.

This chain uses TRBV28 with TRBJ1-2; 8 positions agree with TRBD1. From germline, CDR1 is MDHEN and CDR2 SYDVKM. This CDR3 contains 16 residues. V shed 4 bases and J 4 bases; nucleotides not matched to a gene: 11. CDR3 sequence (DNA): TGTGCCAGCAGTTCGACCCACAGGGGGGAGTCCTATGGCTACACCTTC. Protein sequence: CASSSTHRGESYGYTF.

The chain recombines TRBV3-1 (or the pseudogene TRBV3-2) with TRBJ2-2, with 8 bases aligning to TRBD2. The CDR3 is 16 amino acids. V dropped 3 bases and J dropped 1; count of bases not matched to a gene: 4. Germline V gene lookup returns CDR1 LGHDT and CDR2 YNNKEL (reference sequence). This chain's CDR3 is CASSQRLAQNTGELFF. The CDR3 nucleotides read TGTGCCAGCAGCCAGAGACTAGCGCAGAACACCGGGGAGCTGTTTTTT.

This clone has only one observation. This CDR3 is CASSSTGGMAHYGYTF. The CDR3 DNA reads as TGTGCCAGCAGCTCCACGGGGGGGATGGCCCACTATGGCTACACCTTC. This chain joins TRBV9 and TRBJ1-2; possibly TRBD1 for D (5 bases). V was pared by 4 bases and J by 3 bases, with 19 bases between. Germline V lookup: CDR1 SGDLS, CDR2 YYNGEE. CDR3 length: 16 residues. Full variable domain (missing parts from reference TRBV9 and TRBJ1-2): DSGVTQTPKHLITATGQRVTLRCSPRSGDLSVYWYQQSLDQGLQFLIQYYNGEERAKGNILERFSAQQFPDLHSELNLSSLELGDSALYFCASSSTGGMAHYGYTFGSGTRLTVV.

The rearrangement links TRBV7-9 to TRBJ2-3; D uncertain. The V gene lost 1 base and the J gene lost 1 base, with 6 bases spanning the gap. This CDR3 region has 14 residues. The germline V gene has CDR1 SEHNR and CDR2 FQNEAQ (reference sequence). The CDR3 reads CASSLGTGTDTQYF. In nucleotides, the CDR3 is TGTGCCAGCAGCTTAGGTACGGGCACAGATACGCAGTATTTT.

The chain links TRBV6-5 to TRBJ1-4; 9 positions match TRBD1. The CDR3 is made up of 15 amino acids. Trimming cost V 5 bases and J 7 bases; bases outside gene matches: 8. Germline V lookup: CDR1 MNHEY, CDR2 SVGAGI. CDR3 residues: CASSIQGATGEKLFF. In nucleotides, the CDR3 is TGTGCCAGCAGTATACAGGGGGCGACGGGTGAAAAACTGTTTTTT.

The chain employs TRBV4-3 and TRBJ1-2; D is ambiguous. The CDR3 spans 15 residues. Germline V gives CDR1 LGHNA, CDR2 YSLEER. V dropped 4 bases and J dropped 5 bases, with 17 bases sitting between them. The CDR3 DNA reads as TGCGCCAGCAGCCCCGAAACGGTCGGAGGATATGGCTACACCTTC. This encodes CASSPETVGGYGYTF.

This clone has only one observation. V and J are TRBV19 and TRBJ1-3; D unclear. The germline V and J ends were trimmed by 8 bases and 0 bases, with 11 bases remaining between them. This CDR3 region has 14 residues. Germline CDR1 and CDR2: LNHDA and SQIVND (reference sequence). DNA for the CDR3: TGTGCCAGTTCTACTAGGAGCTCTGGAAACACCATATATTTT. It yields the protein CASSTRSSGNTIYF. The full variable domain, in which reference TRBV19 and TRBJ1-3 provide the parts outside the CDR3, is DGGITQSPKYLFRKEGQNVTLSCEQNLNHDAMYWYRQDPGQGLRLIYYSQIVNDFQKGDIAEGYSVSREKKESFPLTVTSAQKNPTAFYLCASSTRSSGNTIYFGEGSWLTVV.

This chain joins TRBV27 and TRBJ1-6, with D hard to call. This CDR3 is built from 18 residues. Germline V gives CDR1 MNHEY, CDR2 SMNVEV (reference sequence). Trimming left V 4 bases short and J 0 bases short, with 16 bases between. DNA for the CDR3: TGTGCCAGCAGTTCCGCCCTTCTTCTCAGCTCCTATAATTCACCCCTCCACTTT. As protein: CASSSALLLSSYNSPLHF.

The CDR3 nucleotides read TGTGCCAGCAGCTTAGAGCTAGGGGTCCTCTATGGCTACACCTTC. The encoded protein is CASSLELGVLYGYTF. The genes are TRBV11-2 and TRBJ1-2, with D perhaps TRBD1 (5 bases). Deletions cut 0 bases from V and 4 bases from J, with 12 bases between. Germline V lookup: CDR1 SGHAT, CDR2 FQNNGV. This CDR3 spans 15 amino acids.

The rearrangement uses TRBV7-6 and TRBJ1-1, with unresolved D. The germline V gene encodes CDR1 SGHVS and CDR2 FNYEAQ. V was trimmed by 11 bases and J by 0 bases, leaving 13 bases between them. The CDR3 length is 13 residues. CDR3 bases: TGTGCCTCCCGAATCAGTATGAACACTGAAGCTTTCTTT. This translates into CASRISMNTEAFF.

The V gene is TRBV2, the J gene TRBJ2-6; D is uncertain. Germline assignment: CDR1 SNHLY and CDR2 FYNNEI. Trimming cost V 0 bases and J 1 base, with 10 bases left between them. This CDR3 has 17 amino acids. CDR3 sequence (DNA): TGTGCCAGCAGTGAAGCCCCCCCTCGGTCTGGGGCCAACGTCCTGACTTTC. The encoded protein is CASSEAPPRSGANVLTF.

The chain uses TRBV9 and TRBJ1-1, with no clear D. The CDR3 is 15 amino acids. The ends were cut back, 3 bases at V and 0 bases at J, with 12 bases in the middle. Looked up from germline, CDR1 is SGDLS and CDR2 is YYNGEE. In DNA form, the CDR3 reads TGTGCCAGCAGCGCGCGGGGTTCAATGAACACTGAAGCTTTCTTT. It codes for CASSARGSMNTEAFF. The complete variable domain, with remaining parts taken from reference TRBV9 and TRBJ1-1, reads DSGVTQTPKHLITATGQRVTLRCSPRSGDLSVYWYQQSLDQGLQFLIQYYNGEERAKGNILERFSAQQFPDLHSELNLSSLELGDSALYFCASSARGSMNTEAFFGQGTRLTVV.

This clone was seen only once. The chain links TRBV28 to TRBJ1-2, with 8 bases lining up with TRBD1. The junction had 8 bases not matched to a gene; V was cut back by 8 bases and J by 3 bases. The CDR3 length is 14 residues. Germline-derived CDR1 and CDR2 are MDHEN and SYDVKM. The CDR3 reads CASFAGQGDYGYTF. The CDR3 nucleotides are TGTGCCAGCTTTGCTGGACAGGGCGACTATGGCTACACCTTC.

V gene TRBV2 combines with J gene TRBJ2-7; a weak D match, TRBD2 (6 bases). The CDR3 spans 13 residues. Trimming took off 5 bases at V and 1 base at J, with 9 bases between the two ends. Germline lookup yields CDR1 SNHLY and CDR2 FYNNEI. CDR3 nucleotides: TGTGCCAGCAGTAGACTAGATTCCTACGAGCAGTACTTC. Translating gives CASSRLDSYEQYF.

The chain joins TRBV30 to TRBJ2-1; 9 bases are a match to TRBD2. With V trimmed by 0 bases and J by 3 bases, 6 bases remained unmatched. The V gene's germline CDR1 is GTSNPN and CDR2 SVGIG (reference sequence). The CDR3 length is 16 residues. The CDR3 loop reads CAWSVSRTSDYNEQFF. In nucleotides, the CDR3 is TGTGCCTGGAGTGTTTCAAGGACTAGCGACTACAATGAGCAGTTCTTC. The full variable domain, completed using reference TRBV30 and TRBJ2-1, is SQTIHQWPATLVQPVGSPLSLECTVEGTSNPNLYWYRQAAGRGLQLLFYSVGIGQISSEVPQNLSASRPQDRQFILSSKKLLLSDSGFYLCAWSVSRTSDYNEQFFGPGTRLTVL.

The chain links TRBV30 to TRBJ1-1; 7 nucleotides match TRBD1. Unmatched junction bases numbered 3, after V lost 0 bases and J lost 5 bases. This CDR3 has 13 amino acids. Per germline, CDR1 GTSNPN and CDR2 SVGIG (reference sequence). The CDR3 is CAWSVAGGTEAFF. The DNA of the CDR3 is TGTGCCTGGAGTGTGGCAGGGGGGACTGAAGCTTTCTTT.

The chain uses TRBV5-1 and TRBJ1-2; D gene ambiguous. V gave up 0 bases and J gave up 1 base, with 10 bases separating them. From germline, CDR1 is SGHRS and CDR2 YFSETQ. The CDR3 sequence is 15 residues long. CDR3 in amino acids: CASSLGPGINYGYTF. The CDR3 DNA is TGCGCCAGCAGCTTGGGTCCAGGAATTAACTATGGCTACACCTTC.

The chain uses TRBV28 and TRBJ1-2; 7 bases align to TRBD1. Germline V gene sequence: CDR1 MDHEN, CDR2 SYDVKM. Trimming removed 7 bases from V and 8 bases from J; junction bases left unmatched: 7. This CDR3 is 12 amino acids long. The CDR3: CASIQTGWGYTF. The CDR3, as DNA: TGTGCCAGCATCCAGACAGGGTGGGGCTACACCTTC.

In this sample, this clone turned up once. This chain links TRBV6-5 with TRBJ1-2, with D uncertain. CDR3 length: 13 residues. From germline, CDR1 is MNHEY and CDR2 SVGAGI. Trimming removed 2 bases at V and 4 bases at J, with 8 bases between. The CDR3 DNA is TGTGCCAGCAGTTACGAGGGAAGCTATGGCTACACCTTC. Protein product: CASSYEGSYGYTF.